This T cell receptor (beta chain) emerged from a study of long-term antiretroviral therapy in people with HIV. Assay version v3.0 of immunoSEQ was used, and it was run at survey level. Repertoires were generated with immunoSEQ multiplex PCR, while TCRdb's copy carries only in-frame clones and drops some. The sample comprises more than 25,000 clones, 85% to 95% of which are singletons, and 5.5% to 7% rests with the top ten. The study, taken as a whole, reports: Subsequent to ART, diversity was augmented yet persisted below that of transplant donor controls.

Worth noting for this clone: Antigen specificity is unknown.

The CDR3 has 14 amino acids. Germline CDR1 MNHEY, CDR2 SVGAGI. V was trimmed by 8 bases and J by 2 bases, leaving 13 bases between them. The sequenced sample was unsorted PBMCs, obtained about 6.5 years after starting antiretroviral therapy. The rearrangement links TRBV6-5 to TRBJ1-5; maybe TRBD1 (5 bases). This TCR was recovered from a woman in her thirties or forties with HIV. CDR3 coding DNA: TGTGCCAGCGGTCAGGGTTTTGGCAATCAGCCCCAGCATTTT. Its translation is CASGQGFGNQPQHF.